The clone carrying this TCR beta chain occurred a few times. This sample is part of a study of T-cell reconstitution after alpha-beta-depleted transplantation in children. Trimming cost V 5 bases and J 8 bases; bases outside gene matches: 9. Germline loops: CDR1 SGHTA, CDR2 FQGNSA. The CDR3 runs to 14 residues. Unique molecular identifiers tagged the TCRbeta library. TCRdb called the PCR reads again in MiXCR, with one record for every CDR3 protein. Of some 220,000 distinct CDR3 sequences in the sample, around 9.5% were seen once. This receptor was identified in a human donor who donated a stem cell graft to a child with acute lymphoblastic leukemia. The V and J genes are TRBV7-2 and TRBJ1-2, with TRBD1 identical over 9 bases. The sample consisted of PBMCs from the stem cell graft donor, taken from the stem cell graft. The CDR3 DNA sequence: TGTGCCAGCAGCCCTACCGGGACAGGGAAAGGCTACACCTTC. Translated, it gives CASSPTGTGKGYTF.